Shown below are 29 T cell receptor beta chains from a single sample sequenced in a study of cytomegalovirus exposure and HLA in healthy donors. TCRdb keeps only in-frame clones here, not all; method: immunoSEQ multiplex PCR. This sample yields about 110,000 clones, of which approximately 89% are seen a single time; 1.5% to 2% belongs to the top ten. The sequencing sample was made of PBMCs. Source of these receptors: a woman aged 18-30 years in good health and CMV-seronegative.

For the CDR3, the DNA is TGTGCCAGCAGCTTGCTACAGACTACTAGAGGCTACACCTTC. It encodes CASSLLQTTRGYTF. J is TRBJ1-2 and V is TRBV5-6; D is unresolved. CDR1 is SGHDT and CDR2 is YYEEEE in the germline V gene. V gave up 1 base and J gave up 8 bases, with 15 bases separating them. The CDR3 consists of 14 residues.

CDR3 nucleotide sequence: TGTGCCAGCAGCGCTGGTGGGCTTGCAGATACGCAGTATTTT. Protein: CASSAGGLADTQYF. V usage is TRBV5-4 and J usage is TRBJ2-3; D is unclear. This CDR3 is built from 14 residues. Germline CDR1 is SGHNT and CDR2 is YYREEE (reference sequence). With 4 bases removed from V and 4 bases from J, the gap between germline ends came to 13 bases.

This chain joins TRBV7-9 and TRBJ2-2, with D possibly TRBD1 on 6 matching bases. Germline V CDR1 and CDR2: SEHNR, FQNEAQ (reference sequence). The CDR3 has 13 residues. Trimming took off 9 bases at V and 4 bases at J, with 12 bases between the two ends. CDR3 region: CASGQGTTGELFF. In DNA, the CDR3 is TGTGCCAGTGGGCAGGGGACCACCGGGGAGCTGTTTTTT.

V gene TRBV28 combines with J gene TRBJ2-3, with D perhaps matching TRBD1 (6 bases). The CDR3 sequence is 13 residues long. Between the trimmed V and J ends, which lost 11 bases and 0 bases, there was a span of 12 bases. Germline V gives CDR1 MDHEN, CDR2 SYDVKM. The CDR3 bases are TGTGCCCTGAGGACAGCTAGCACAGATACGCAGTATTTT. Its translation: CALRTASTDTQYF. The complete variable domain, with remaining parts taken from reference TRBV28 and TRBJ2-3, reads DVKVTQSSRYLVKRTGEKVFLECVQDMDHENMFWYRQDPGLGLRLIYFSYDVKMKEKGDIPEGYSVSREKKERFSLILESASTNQTSMYLCALRTASTDTQYFGPGTRLTVL.

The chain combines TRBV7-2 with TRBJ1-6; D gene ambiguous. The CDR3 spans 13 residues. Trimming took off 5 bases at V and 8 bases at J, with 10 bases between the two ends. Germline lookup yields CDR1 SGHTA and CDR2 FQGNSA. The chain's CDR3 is CASSPGLDSPLHF. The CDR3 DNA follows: TGTGCCAGCAGCCCCGGACTCGATTCACCCCTCCACTTT. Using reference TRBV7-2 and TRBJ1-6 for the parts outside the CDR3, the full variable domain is GAGVSQSPSNKVTEKGKDVELRCDPISGHTALYWYRQSLGQGLEFLIYFQGNSAPDKSGLPSDRFSAERTGGSVSTLTIQRTQQEDSAVYLCASSPGLDSPLHFGNGTRLTVT.

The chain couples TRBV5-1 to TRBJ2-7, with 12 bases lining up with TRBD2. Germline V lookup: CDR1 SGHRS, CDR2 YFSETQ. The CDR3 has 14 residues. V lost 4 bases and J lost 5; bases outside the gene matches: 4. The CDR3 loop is CASSPLAGGHEQYF. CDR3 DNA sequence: TGCGCCAGCAGCCCCCTAGCGGGAGGGCACGAGCAGTACTTC.

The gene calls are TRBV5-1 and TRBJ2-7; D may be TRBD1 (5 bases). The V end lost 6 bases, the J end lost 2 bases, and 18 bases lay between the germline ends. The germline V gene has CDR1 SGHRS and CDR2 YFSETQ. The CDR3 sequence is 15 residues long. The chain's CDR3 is CASTGSSGQPYEQYF. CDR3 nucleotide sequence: TGCGCCAGCACTGGGTCCTCTGGACAACCCTACGAGCAGTACTTC. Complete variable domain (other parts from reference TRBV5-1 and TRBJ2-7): KAGVTQTPRYLIKTRGQQVTLSCSPISGHRSVSWYQQTPGQGLQFLFEYFSETQRNKGNFPGRFSGRQFSNSRSEMNVSTLELGDSALYLCASTGSSGQPYEQYFGPGTRLTVT.

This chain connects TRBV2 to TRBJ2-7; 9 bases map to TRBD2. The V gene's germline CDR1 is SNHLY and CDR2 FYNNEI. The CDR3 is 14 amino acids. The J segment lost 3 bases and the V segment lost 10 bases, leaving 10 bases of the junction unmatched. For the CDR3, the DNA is TGTGCCAACCGACGGCGGGGGGGCATCTACGAGCAGTACTTC. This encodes CANRRRGGIYEQYF.

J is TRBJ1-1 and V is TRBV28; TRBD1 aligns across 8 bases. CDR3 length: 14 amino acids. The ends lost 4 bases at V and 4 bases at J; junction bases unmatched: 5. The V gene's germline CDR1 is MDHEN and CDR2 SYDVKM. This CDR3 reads CASSSGQGATEAFF. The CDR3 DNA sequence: TGTGCCAGCAGTTCTGGACAGGGCGCCACTGAAGCTTTCTTT.

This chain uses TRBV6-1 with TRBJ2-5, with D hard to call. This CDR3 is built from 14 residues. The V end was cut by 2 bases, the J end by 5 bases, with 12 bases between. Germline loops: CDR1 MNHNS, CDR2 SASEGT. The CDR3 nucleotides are TGTGCCAGCAGTGAACAGGCGACCAGCGAGACCCAGTACTTC. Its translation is CASSEQATSETQYF.

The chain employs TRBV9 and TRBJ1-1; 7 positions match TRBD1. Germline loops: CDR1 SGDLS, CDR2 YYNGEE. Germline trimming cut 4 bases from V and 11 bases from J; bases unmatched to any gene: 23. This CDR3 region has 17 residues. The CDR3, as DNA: TGTGCCAGCAGCCCCACGTCTGTGAGTCAAACCGACAGGGCTGCTTTCTTT. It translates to CASSPTSVSQTDRAAFF.

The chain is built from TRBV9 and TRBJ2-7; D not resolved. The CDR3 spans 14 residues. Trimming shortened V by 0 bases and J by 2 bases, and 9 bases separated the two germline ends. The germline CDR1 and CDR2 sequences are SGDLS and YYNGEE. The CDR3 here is CASSVEQLPYEQYF. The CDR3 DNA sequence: TGTGCCAGCAGCGTAGAACAGCTGCCCTACGAGCAGTACTTC.

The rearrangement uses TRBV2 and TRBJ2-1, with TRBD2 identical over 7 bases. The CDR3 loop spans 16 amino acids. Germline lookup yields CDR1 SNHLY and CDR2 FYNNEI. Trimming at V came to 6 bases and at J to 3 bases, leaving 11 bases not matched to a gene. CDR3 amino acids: CASRALSGGFYNEQFF. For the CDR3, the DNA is TGTGCCAGCAGGGCCCTCTCGGGAGGTTTCTACAATGAGCAGTTCTTC.

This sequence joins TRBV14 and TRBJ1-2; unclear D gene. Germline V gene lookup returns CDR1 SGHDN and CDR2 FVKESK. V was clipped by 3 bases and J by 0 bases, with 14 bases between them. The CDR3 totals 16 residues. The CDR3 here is CASSQIPGGANYGYTF. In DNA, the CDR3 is TGTGCCAGCAGCCAGATCCCCGGCGGGGCTAACTATGGCTACACCTTC.

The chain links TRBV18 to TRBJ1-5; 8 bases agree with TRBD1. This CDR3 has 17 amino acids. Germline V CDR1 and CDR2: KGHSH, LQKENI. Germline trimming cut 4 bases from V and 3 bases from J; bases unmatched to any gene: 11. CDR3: CASSQTRGRVDNQPQHF. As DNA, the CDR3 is TGTGCCAGCTCACAGACCAGGGGGCGAGTGGACAATCAGCCCCAGCATTTT.

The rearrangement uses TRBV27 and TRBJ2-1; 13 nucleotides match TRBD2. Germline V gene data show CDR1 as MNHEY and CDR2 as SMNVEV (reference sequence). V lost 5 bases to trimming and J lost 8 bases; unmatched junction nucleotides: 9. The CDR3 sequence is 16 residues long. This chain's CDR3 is CASSLGTSGAGYEQFF. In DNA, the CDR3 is TGTGCCAGCAGTCTCGGGACTAGCGGGGCGGGATATGAGCAGTTCTTC.

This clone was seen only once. The CDR3 DNA reads as TGTGCCTGGAGTGTAGGACTAGCGGGGGGGCCCCAAGAGACCCAGTACTTC. It encodes CAWSVGLAGGPQETQYF. This chain connects TRBV30 to TRBJ2-5; 15 bases map to TRBD2. The J segment lost 1 base and the V segment lost 0 bases, leaving 3 bases of the junction unmatched. Germline CDR1 is GTSNPN and CDR2 is SVGIG (reference sequence). The CDR3 has 17 amino acids.

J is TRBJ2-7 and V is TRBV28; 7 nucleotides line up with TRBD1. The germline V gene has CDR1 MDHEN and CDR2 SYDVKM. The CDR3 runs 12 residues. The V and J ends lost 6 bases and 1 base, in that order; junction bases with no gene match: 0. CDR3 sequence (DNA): TGTGCCAGCAGGGGACAGTCCTACGAGCAGTACTTC. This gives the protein CASRGQSYEQYF. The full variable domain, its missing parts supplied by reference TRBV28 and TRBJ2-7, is DVKVTQSSRYLVKRTGEKVFLECVQDMDHENMFWYRQDPGLGLRLIYFSYDVKMKEKGDIPEGYSVSREKKERFSLILESASTNQTSMYLCASRGQSYEQYFGPGTRLTVT.

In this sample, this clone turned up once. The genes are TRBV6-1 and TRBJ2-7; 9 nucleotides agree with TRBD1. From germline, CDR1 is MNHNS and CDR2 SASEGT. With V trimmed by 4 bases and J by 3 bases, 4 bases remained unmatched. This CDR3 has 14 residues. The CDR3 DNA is TGTGCCAGCAGTGGTACGGGACAGGGCTACGAGCAGTACTTC. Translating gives CASSGTGQGYEQYF.

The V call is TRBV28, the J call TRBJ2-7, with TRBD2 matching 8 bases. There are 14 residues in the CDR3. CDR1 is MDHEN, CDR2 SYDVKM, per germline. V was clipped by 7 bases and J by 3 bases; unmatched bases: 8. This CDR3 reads CASTPGGIHYEQYF. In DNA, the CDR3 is TGTGCCAGCACCCCGGGAGGGATCCACTACGAGCAGTACTTC.

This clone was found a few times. The CDR3 loop is CASSLQVNTEAFF. DNA for the CDR3: TGTGCCAGCAGCTTACAGGTGAACACTGAAGCTTTCTTT. The chain has TRBV7-9 and TRBJ1-1; the D is unclear. V was shortened by 2 bases and J by 0 bases, with 4 bases between the two germline ends. This CDR3 is built from 13 residues. Looked up from germline, CDR1 is SEHNR and CDR2 is FQNEAQ (reference sequence).

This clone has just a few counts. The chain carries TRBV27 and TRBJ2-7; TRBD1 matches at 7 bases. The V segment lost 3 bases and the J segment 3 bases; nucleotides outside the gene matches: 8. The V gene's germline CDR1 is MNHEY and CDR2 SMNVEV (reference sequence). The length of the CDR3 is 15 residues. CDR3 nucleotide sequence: TGTGCCAGCAGTTTGGGTACAGGGGCTAACTACGAGCAGTACTTC. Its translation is CASSLGTGANYEQYF.

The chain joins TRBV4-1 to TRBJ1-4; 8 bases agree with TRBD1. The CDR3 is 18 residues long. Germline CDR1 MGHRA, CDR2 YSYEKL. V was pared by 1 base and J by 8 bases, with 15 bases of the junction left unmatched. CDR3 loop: CASSQALIKDRAEEKLFF. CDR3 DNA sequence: TGCGCCAGCAGCCAAGCGCTGATAAAGGACAGGGCGGAAGAAAAACTGTTTTTT.

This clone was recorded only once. CDR3 region: CASSIGRGRIGYTF. The CDR3 coding sequence is TGTGCCAGTAGTATAGGCAGGGGGCGTATTGGCTACACCTTC. The chain is built from TRBV19 and TRBJ1-2, with 8 bases lining up with TRBD1. CDR1 and CDR2 (germline): LNHDA, SQIVND (reference sequence). V lost 1 base to trimming and J lost 7 bases; unmatched junction nucleotides: 5. The length of the CDR3 is 14 residues.

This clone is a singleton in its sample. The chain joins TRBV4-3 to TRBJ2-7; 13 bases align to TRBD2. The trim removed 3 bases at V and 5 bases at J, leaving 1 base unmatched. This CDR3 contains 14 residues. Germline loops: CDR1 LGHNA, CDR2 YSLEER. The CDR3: CASSHGLAGDEQYF. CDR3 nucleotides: TGCGCCAGCAGCCATGGACTAGCGGGGGACGAGCAGTACTTC.

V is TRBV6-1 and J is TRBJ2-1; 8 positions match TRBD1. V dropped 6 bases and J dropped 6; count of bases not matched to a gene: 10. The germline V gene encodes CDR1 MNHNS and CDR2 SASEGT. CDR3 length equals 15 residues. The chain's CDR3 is CASSTTYGQGNEQFF. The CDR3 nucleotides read TGTGCCAGCAGCACTACCTACGGACAGGGCAATGAGCAGTTCTTC.

The CDR3 DNA is TGTGCCAGCAGCTCATACACCGGGGAGCTGTTTTTT. It encodes CASSSYTGELFF. The chain links TRBV7-6 to TRBJ2-2; the D is unclear. The CDR3 sequence is 12 residues long. Trimming stripped 4 bases from V and 3 bases from J, with 3 bases between. Germline V CDR1 and CDR2: SGHVS, FNYEAQ.

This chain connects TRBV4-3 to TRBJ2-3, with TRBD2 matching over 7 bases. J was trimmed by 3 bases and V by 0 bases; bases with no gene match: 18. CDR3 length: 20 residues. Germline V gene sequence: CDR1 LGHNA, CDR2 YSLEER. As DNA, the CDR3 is TGCGCCAGCAGCCAAGAACCCCCTCGATGGGAGGCGGGAGCAACAGATACGCAGTATTTT. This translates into CASSQEPPRWEAGATDTQYF.

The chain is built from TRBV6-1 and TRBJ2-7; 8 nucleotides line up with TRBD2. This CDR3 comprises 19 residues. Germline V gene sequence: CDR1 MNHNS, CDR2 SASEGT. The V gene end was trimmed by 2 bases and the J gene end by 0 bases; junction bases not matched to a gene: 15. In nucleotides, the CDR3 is TGTGCCAGCAGTGAATTTATCAGATGGCGGGGGGACCACTCCTACGAGCAGTACTTC. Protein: CASSEFIRWRGDHSYEQYF.